These 22 T cell receptor beta chains were all obtained from the same sample, sequenced in a study of molecular identifiers for immune sequencing clone quantification. TCRdb processed the PCR reads anew with MiXCR; each CDR3 protein has one entry. The sample comprises about half a million distinct CDR3 sequences, around 21% of which are singletons, and more than 0.8% rests with the top ten. The sample comprised naive CD8+ T cells from blood, with Jurkat cell RNA spiked in. Subset indicated: FACS-sorted CD8+CD4-CCR7+CD45RA+ naive T cells. These receptors all come from a human donor in good health. Some libraries in this study had Jurkat cell RNA spiked in.

This clonotype was counted ten times or more. At one end the junction does not follow the germline gene, possibly because of a read error. This chain connects TRBV4-3 to TRBJ2-4; D uncertain. Germline-derived CDR1 and CDR2 are LGHNA and YSLEER. The CDR3 has 13 amino acids. CDR3 protein: CASSQDSTDQPCF. CDR3 coding DNA: TGCGCCAGCAGCCAAGATTCGACGGACCAACCATGCTTC.

As for this clonotype: This may be a read error, as it is one base from a much larger clone. The chain is built from TRBV29-1 and TRBJ2-3; 12 bases line up with TRBD2. CDR3 length: 16 residues. Per the germline V gene, CDR1 is SQVTM and CDR2 is ANQGSEA. The V and J ends lost 0 bases and 5 bases, in that order; junction bases with no gene match: 6. The CDR3 reads CSVEEWLAGGGDTQYF. DNA of the CDR3: TGCAGCGTTGAAGAGTGGCTAGCGGGGGGGGGAGATACGCAGTATTTT.

Details on this clonotype: This may come from a read error, since a much larger clone is one base off. The chain joins TRBV6-1 to TRBJ2-7; perhaps TRBD1 as D (5 bases). CDR3 size: 14 residues. Germline V gene sequence: CDR1 MNHNS, CDR2 SASEGT. The CDR3 is CASSEAYGAYERYF. The DNA for the CDR3 is TGTGCCAGCAGTGAAGCGTATGGGGCATACGAGCGGTACTTC.

This clonotype was detected ten times or more. V gene TRBV12-3 or TRBV12-4 combines with J gene TRBJ2-3; D tentatively fits TRBD1 or TRBD2 (7 bases each). There are 19 residues in the CDR3. V was cut by 4 bases and J by 0 bases, with 23 bases left in between. The CDR3: CASSSLGQEAGTSTDTQYF. The CDR3 DNA reads as TGTGCCAGCAGTTCCCTCGGACAGGAAGCGGGGACGAGCACAGATACGCAGTATTTT.

Comments on this clonotype: At one end, the junction sequence differs from germline, possibly due to a read error. The chain couples TRBV29-1 to TRBJ2-7; D ambiguous. The CDR3 covers 13 residues. Germline lookup yields CDR1 SQVTM and CDR2 ANQGSEA. CDR3 DNA: TGCAGCGCTGAAGGCAGTGACGACTACGAGCAGTACTTC. As protein: CSAEGSDDYEQYF.

This clonotype has just a few counts. The V and J genes are TRBV20-1 and TRBJ2-7; TRBD1 matches 7 bases. The CDR3 has 11 residues. Germline V gene data show CDR1 as DFQATT and CDR2 as SNEGSKA (reference sequence). Trimming took 3 bases from V and 5 from J; bases not matched to a gene: 1. The CDR3 coding sequence is TGCAGTGCTAGTACAGGGGACGAGCAGTACTTC. Its protein is CSASTGDEQYF.

A remark on this clonotype: A junction end diverges from the germline sequence, so it may reflect a read error. This chain connects TRBV27 to TRBJ2-2; D might be TRBD2 (6 bases). This CDR3 has 17 amino acids. The V gene's germline CDR1 is MNHEY and CDR2 SMNVEV (reference sequence). CDR3 residues: CASSYSGPRGNTGELVF. For the CDR3, the DNA is TGTGCCAGCAGTTATTCTGGGCCCCGGGGGAACACCGGGGAGCTGGTTTTT.

This clonotype was seen many times. At one end, the junction sequence differs from germline, possibly due to a read error. CDR3 in amino acids: CASSLGNEQFF. The CDR3, as DNA: TGTGCCAGCAGCTTAGGGAATGAGCAGTTCTTC. The chain couples TRBV12-3 or TRBV12-4 to TRBJ2-1; D is undetermined. The CDR3 extends over 11 amino acids.

In DNA, the CDR3 is TGTGCCAGCAGCACACGGTCGGGGCCGAACACCGGGGAGCTGTTTTTT. Translation gives CASSTRSGPNTGELFF. This rearrangement joins TRBV7-9 to TRBJ2-2, with D perhaps TRBD1 or TRBD2 (5 bases each). Germline values: CDR1 SEHNR, CDR2 FQNEAQ (reference sequence). Trimming pared 5 bases from V and 0 bases from J, leaving 13 bases between. The CDR3 extends over 16 amino acids.

This clonotype was seen more than once but under ten times. The CDR3 DNA is TGTGCCTGGAGAGGGGTGGCGGCCTCCTACGAGCAGTACTTC. Encoded protein: CAWRGVAASYEQYF. The chain is built from TRBV30 and TRBJ2-7; weak D call: TRBD1 (5 bases). This CDR3 contains 14 residues. Trimming removed 3 bases at V and 0 bases at J, with 12 bases between. Germline V gene data show CDR1 as GTSNPN and CDR2 as SVGIG (reference sequence).

Turning to this clonotype: The missing conserved phenylalanine or tryptophan at the end of this CDR3 makes a read error likely. The chain combines TRBV4-3 with TRBJ1-1, with a weak D call TRBD1 (5 bases). Germline V gene lookup returns CDR1 LGHNA and CDR2 YSLEER. The V end was cut by 1 base, the J end by 4 bases, with 10 bases between. CDR3 length equals 14 residues. Here the CDR3 reads CASSQGLGGTEAFL. CDR3 DNA: TGCGCCAGCAGCCAAGGTCTGGGGGGCACTGAAGCTTTCCTT.

The chain recombines TRBV4-3 with TRBJ1-3; 7 nucleotides align to TRBD1. The CDR3 consists of 16 residues. V trimming: 0 bases; J trimming: 0 bases; junction bases outside the gene matches: 2. Per germline, CDR1 LGHNA and CDR2 YSLEER. This CDR3 is CASSQDYRGSGNTIYF. The CDR3 nucleotides read TGCGCCAGCAGCCAAGATTACAGGGGCTCTGGAAACACCATATATTTT.

A word on this clonotype: Its ends do not fully match the called genes, so a read error is possible. The DNA of the CDR3 is TGTGCCAGCAGCTTAGGACTAGCCGTCCCTAGCACAGATGCGCAGTATTTT. Translation: CASSLGLAVPSTDAQYF. V is TRBV28 and J is TRBJ2-3; 8 bases fit TRBD2. The length of the CDR3 is 17 residues. Germline CDR1 is MDHEN and CDR2 is SYDVKM. Full variable domain (outside the CDR3, taken from reference TRBV28 and TRBJ2-3): DVKVTQSSRYLVKRTGEKVFLECVQDMDHENMFWYRQDPGLGLRLIYFSYDVKMKEKGDIPEGYSVSREKKERFSLILESASTNQTSMYLCASSLGLAVPSTDAQYFGPGTRLTVL.

This chain joins TRBV19 and TRBJ2-7; D ambiguous. Germline V gene sequence: CDR1 LNHDA, CDR2 SQIVND (reference sequence). Trimming took off 3 bases at V and 7 bases at J, with 19 bases between the two ends. The CDR3 covers 15 residues. The CDR3 nucleotides read TGTGCCAGTAGTATCGGTAGCAGATCCATTGGAGAGCAGTACTTC. Translated: CASSIGSRSIGEQYF.

This clonotype was picked up many times. The chain joins TRBV5-1 to TRBJ2-3; 13 positions match TRBD2. V shed 4 bases, J shed 1 base, and the junction held 12 bases outside the gene matches. The V gene's germline CDR1 is SGHRS and CDR2 YFSETQ. The CDR3 covers 19 residues. CDR3 DNA sequence: TGCGCCAGCAGCCCGGGACAGCCGACTAGCGGGGGGCGCACAGATACGCAGTATTTT. It is translated as CASSPGQPTSGGRTDTQYF.

This clonotype was counted only a few times. The J gene is TRBJ2-7, the V gene TRBV7-9, with D unresolved. The CDR3 sequence is 13 residues long. Trimming stripped 4 bases from V and 0 bases from J, with 7 bases between. Germline values: CDR1 SEHNR, CDR2 FQNEAQ (reference sequence). The DNA for the CDR3 is TGTGCCAGCAGCTCCACCCACTCCTACGAGCAGTACTTC. This encodes CASSSTHSYEQYF.

Many counts were recorded for this clonotype. The CDR3 sequence is CASSQVRTAKTDTQYF. CDR3 sequence (DNA): TGCGCCAGCAGCCAAGTTCGGACGGCCAAGACAGATACGCAGTATTTT. The chain is built from TRBV4-1 and TRBJ2-3; D remains unclear. Per germline, CDR1 MGHRA and CDR2 YSYEKL. The CDR3 is 16 amino acids. Between the trimmed V and J ends, which lost 1 base and 3 bases, there was a span of 14 bases.

This clonotype was seen a handful of times. The chain has TRBV12-3 or TRBV12-4 and TRBJ1-3; no firm D call. CDR3 size: 15 residues. Trimming took off 5 bases at V and 1 base at J, with 12 bases between the two ends. The DNA of the CDR3 is TGTGCCAGCAGTCCCGTCACCCCATCTGGAAACACCATATATTTT. Translation gives CASSPVTPSGNTIYF.

This clonotype was observed a handful of times. The genes are TRBV7-9 and TRBJ2-7; 8 bases map to TRBD1. This CDR3 is built from 15 residues. CDR1 SEHNR and CDR2 FQNEAQ come from the germline V gene (reference sequence). Unmatched junction bases numbered 12, after V lost 6 bases and J lost 5 bases. The DNA of the CDR3 is TGTGCCAGCAGGCCATCGCTGGACAGGGCCCACGAGCAGTACTTC. It is translated as CASRPSLDRAHEQYF. The whole variable domain, remainder taken from reference TRBV7-9 and TRBJ2-7, is DTGVSQNPRHKITKRGQNVTFRCDPISEHNRLYWYRQTLGQGPEFLTYFQNEAQLEKSRLLSDRFSAERPKGSFSTLEIQRTEQGDSAMYLCASRPSLDRAHEQYFGPGTRLTVT.

In this sample, this clonotype turned up a few times. In nucleotides, the CDR3 is TGTGCCAGCTCACACTGGACAGGGGAAAACGTCAATCAGCCCCAGCATTTT. Translation: CASSHWTGENVNQPQHF. The chain links TRBV18 to TRBJ1-5; 9 bases fit TRBD1. The CDR3 spans 17 residues. From germline, CDR1 is KGHSH and CDR2 LQKENI. Trimming removed 4 bases from V and 3 bases from J; junction bases left unmatched: 10.

This clonotype showed up just a few times. This rearrangement joins TRBV4-1 to TRBJ2-2, with D perhaps matching TRBD2 (6 bases). Trimming removed 3 bases at V and 0 bases at J, with 17 bases between. Germline V gene sequence: CDR1 MGHRA, CDR2 YSYEKL. The CDR3 consists of 18 residues. The CDR3, as DNA: TGCGCCAGCAGCCAGTCGGAGTTTTGGGGGGCGAACACCGGGGAGCTGTTTTTT. Protein: CASSQSEFWGANTGELFF.

The chain carries TRBV13 and TRBJ1-6; 9 bases map to TRBD1. The V segment lost 2 bases and the J segment 8 bases; nucleotides outside the gene matches: 4. There are 15 residues in the CDR3. Germline V gene sequence: CDR1 PRHDT, CDR2 FYEKMQ (reference sequence). CDR3 loop: CASSLQGQGDSPLHF. DNA of the CDR3: TGTGCCAGCAGCTTACAGGGACAGGGCGATTCACCCCTCCACTTT. The full variable domain, its missing parts supplied by reference TRBV13 and TRBJ1-6, is AAGVIQSPRHLIKEKRETATLKCYPIPRHDTVYWYQQGPGQDPQFLISFYEKMQSDKGSIPDRFSAQQFSDYHSELNMSSLELGDSALYFCASSLQGQGDSPLHFGNGTRLTVT.